This TCR beta chain was identified during a study of siplizumab effects on memory and regulatory T cells. Whole-study results and caveats: Alloreactive sequences tracing back to unstimulated CD4+ memory cells were significantly reduced by siplizumab. The study did not confirm that proliferating Tregs from siplizumab cultures were suppressive.

Details on this clone: Its antigen is as yet unknown.

The CDR3 contains 14 residues. V lost 11 bases to trimming and J lost 2 bases, with 15 bases between them. The germline V gene encodes CDR1 LGHNA and CDR2 YSLEER. Assays covered roughly 100,000 TCR templates per sample. Data came from immunoSEQ multiplex PCR; TCRdb stores just in-frame clones and leaves some out. The data hold tens of thousands of clones, with about 87% observed a single time. V is TRBV4-3 and J is TRBJ2-2; D gene unclear. The sample taken for sequencing was Tregs sorted from blood. This receptor was obtained from a human donor in good health. The CDR3, as DNA: TGCGCCGGCTCCCTTTCGACCAACACCGGGGAGCTGTTTTTT. It is translated as CAGSLSTNTGELFF.